A single sample is the source of the 18 T cell receptor beta chains below, sequenced in a study of blood T cells in healthy people across ages. The authors ran a second PCR of about 6 to 11 cycles using a sample-barcoded 5' primer and a J-beta primer mix. TCRdb called the 5' RACE reads again in MiXCR, with one record for every CDR3 protein. Of approximately 800,000 distinct CDR3 sequences detected, around three fifths appear once; the ten largest clones hold around 25%. Sequenced input: blood. These receptor sequences come from a man in his forties or fifties in good health.

This chain uses TRBV6-4 with TRBJ2-1; TRBD2 aligns across 11 bases. Germline V CDR1 and CDR2: MRHNA, SNTAGT. With V trimmed by 5 bases and J by 8 bases, 5 bases remained unmatched. This CDR3 is 14 amino acids long. CDR3 nucleotide sequence: TGTGCCAGCAGTCTAGCGGGGGGTCTTGATGAGCAGTTCTTC. Its translation: CASSLAGGLDEQFF.

The CDR3 nucleotides read TGTGCCAGCAGCCGCACACTCCCCGACAGCATCCACGAGCAGTACTTC. It is translated as CASSRTLPDSIHEQYF. V usage is TRBV7-8 and J usage is TRBJ2-1; D possibly corresponds to TRBD1 (5 bases). The J call may not be correct, given that the DNA end is closer to TRBJ2-7. This CDR3 is 16 amino acids long. CDR1 is SGHVS, CDR2 FQNEAQ, per germline.

This clonotype was seen only a few times. The chain carries TRBV7-2 and TRBJ2-2; a weak D match, TRBD1 (6 bases). V shed 5 bases and J shed 0 bases, with 13 bases lying between them. Per the germline V gene, CDR1 is SGHTA and CDR2 is FQGNSA. CDR3 length: 16 amino acids. The CDR3 DNA reads as TGTGCCAGCAGCCCCCAGGGGCCCCCGAACACCGGGGAGCTGTTTTTT. Amino acid sequence: CASSPQGPPNTGELFF.

This clonotype was picked up a small number of times. The chain's CDR3 is CASSQDRSGGTAVYEQYF. The DNA of the CDR3 is TGCGCCAGCAGCCAAGATCGAAGTGGCGGGACCGCCGTTTACGAGCAGTACTTC. J is TRBJ2-7 and V is TRBV4-3; D might be TRBD2 (6 bases). Germline V gene lookup returns CDR1 LGHNA and CDR2 YSLEER. Trimming left V 0 bases short and J 4 bases short, with 22 bases between. The CDR3 length is 18 residues.

The CDR3 here is CSAAGGLSTDTQYF. CDR3 coding DNA: TGCAGTGCCGCCGGTGGTCTTAGCACAGATACGCAGTATTTT. The V call is TRBV20-1, the J call TRBJ2-3; D gene ambiguous. Trimming cost V 6 bases and J 0 bases, with 13 bases left between them. Looked up from germline, CDR1 is DFQATT and CDR2 is SNEGSKA (reference sequence). The CDR3 length is 14 residues.

The chain recombines TRBV14 with TRBJ1-2, with 7 bases that match TRBD1. Per germline, CDR1 SGHDN and CDR2 FVKESK. The CDR3 has 15 residues. The junction had 5 bases not matched to a gene; V was cut back by 4 bases and J by 0 bases. This CDR3 reads CASSPWTGPNYGYTF. The CDR3 DNA sequence: TGTGCCAGCAGCCCCTGGACAGGACCTAACTATGGCTACACCTTC.

This clonotype was seen once. The chain is built from TRBV6-1 and TRBJ2-1; D not resolved. Deletions cut 4 bases from V and 6 bases from J, with 7 bases between. Germline CDR1 is MNHNS and CDR2 is SASEGT. This CDR3 contains 12 residues. This CDR3 reads CASSVRPNEQFF. CDR3 DNA sequence: TGTGCCAGCAGTGTGAGGCCCAATGAGCAGTTCTTC.

V and J are TRBV20-1 and TRBJ2-4; D ambiguous. The CDR3 runs 12 residues. The ends were cut back, 5 bases at V and 5 bases at J, with 10 bases in the middle. The germline V gene encodes CDR1 DFQATT and CDR2 SNEGSKA (reference sequence). The CDR3 coding sequence is TGCAGTGCTCACCCACCGCAAAACATTCAGTACTTC. This encodes CSAHPPQNIQYF.

This clonotype has just one count. V gene TRBV7-8 combines with J gene TRBJ1-2; D remains unclear. Germline values: CDR1 SGHVS, CDR2 FQNEAQ. The CDR3 contains 13 residues. The V and J ends lost 3 bases and 8 bases respectively, with 13 bases between them. CDR3 nucleotides: TGTGCCAGCAGCTTGGGTGGGCCTCGGGGCTACACCTTC. This gives the protein CASSLGGPRGYTF.

A single count supports this clonotype. CDR3 amino acids: CASSPSSGRLTETQYF. In DNA, the CDR3 is TGTGCCAGCAGCCCCTCTAGCGGGAGGTTAACGGAGACCCAGTACTTC. The V gene is TRBV11-3, the J gene TRBJ2-5, with 11 bases matching TRBD2. Trimming took 5 bases from V and 5 from J; bases not matched to a gene: 10. This CDR3 is 16 amino acids long. The V gene's germline CDR1 is SGHNT and CDR2 YENEEA.

This sequence joins TRBV15 and TRBJ2-6, with a possible D match to TRBD2 (5 bases). The germline V and J ends were trimmed by 0 bases and 0 bases, with 9 bases remaining between them. CDR1 LNHNV and CDR2 YYDKDF come from the germline V gene (reference sequence). This CDR3 region has 17 residues. The CDR3 region is CATSRDRRGSGANVLTF. The CDR3 bases are TGTGCCACCAGCAGAGATCGCCGGGGCTCTGGGGCCAACGTCCTGACTTTC.

CDR3 residues: CATSTRTGPSTDTQYF. The CDR3 DNA reads as TGTGCCACCAGCACCCGGACAGGTCCAAGCACAGATACGCAGTATTTT. This chain uses TRBV15 with TRBJ2-3; 7 positions agree with TRBD1. This CDR3 has 16 residues. Germline lookup yields CDR1 LNHNV and CDR2 YYDKDF (reference sequence). V shed 4 bases, J shed 0 bases, and the junction held 7 bases outside the gene matches.

CDR3 in amino acids: CASSYLPGTGYPGNEQYF. In nucleotides, the CDR3 is TGTGCCAGCAGTTACCTTCCCGGGACAGGGTATCCGGGGAATGAGCAGTACTTC. This rearrangement joins TRBV6-5 to TRBJ2-5, with 9 positions matching TRBD1. The CDR3 extends over 18 amino acids. V was pared by 2 bases and J by 11 bases, with 21 bases of the junction left unmatched. Germline CDR1 reads MNHEY; CDR2 reads SVGAGI.

Remarks on this clonotype: A much larger clonotype is one base distant, so this may be a read error. The chain uses TRBV29-1 and TRBJ2-1, with 11 bases aligning to TRBD1. Trimming removed 4 bases from V and 10 bases from J; junction bases left unmatched: 9. Per the germline V gene, CDR1 is SQVTM and CDR2 is ANQGSEA. This CDR3 is built from 14 residues. CDR3 in DNA: TGCAGCGTTGGATGGACAGGGGGCTGGTACGAGCAGTTCTTC. This gives the protein CSVGWTGGWYEQFF.

This chain joins TRBV29-1 and TRBJ2-3, with 10 nucleotides matching TRBD2. From germline, CDR1 is SQVTM and CDR2 ANQGSEA. V was pared by 6 bases and J by 1 base, with 7 bases of the junction left unmatched. The CDR3 covers 15 residues. Here the CDR3 reads CSVRVGTSGTDTQYF. CDR3 DNA sequence: TGCAGCGTCCGCGTGGGGACTAGCGGCACAGATACGCAGTATTTT.

The genes are TRBV29-1 and TRBJ1-1; the D gene is possibly TRBD1 (5 bases). The CDR3 length is 13 residues. The germline V and J ends were trimmed by 3 bases and 1 base, with 9 bases remaining between them. From germline, CDR1 is SQVTM and CDR2 ANQGSEA. CDR3 region: CSVESQGNTEAFF. The CDR3 coding sequence is TGCAGCGTTGAGTCCCAGGGGAACACTGAAGCTTTCTTT.

This clonotype was counted only a few times. The chain links TRBV15 to TRBJ1-5; D is unclear. Germline CDR1 LNHNV, CDR2 YYDKDF (reference sequence). V lost 0 bases to trimming and J lost 4 bases, with 10 bases between them. This CDR3 spans 15 amino acids. CDR3 amino acids: CATSRDKGGNQPQHF. In nucleotides, the CDR3 is TGTGCCACCAGCAGAGATAAGGGAGGGAATCAGCCCCAGCATTTT.

This sequence joins TRBV21-1 and TRBJ2-1. TRBV21-1 is flagged as a pseudogene. There are 13 residues in the CDR3. CDR3 sequence reads: CASSKVPTSTRFF. DNA for the CDR3: TGTGCCAGCAGCAAAGTTCCCACGAGCACCCGGTTCTTC.